The 2 T cell receptor beta chains reported below all come from one sample, sequenced in a study of blood T cell repertoires in COVID-19. This table comes from immunoSEQ multiplex PCR, and its TCRdb copy is limited to in-frame clones, with some not included. Of 70,000 to 95,000 clones listed, roughly 90% are singletons. Specimen: peripheral blood. The receptor set was obtained from a man over 45 with COVID-19, enrolled during active disease.

The rearrangement uses TRBV29-1 and TRBJ1-1, with TRBD1 identical over 7 bases. Germline CDR1 is SQVTM and CDR2 is ANQGSEA. CDR3 length: 14 residues. V gave up 8 bases and J gave up 0 bases; unmatched junction bases: 9. The CDR3 spells CSSQDRFLNTEAFF. Written as DNA, the CDR3 is TGCAGCTCCCAGGACAGGTTCCTGAACACTGAAGCTTTCTTT.

V and J are TRBV6-5 and TRBJ2-7, with 11 bases lining up with TRBD1. Germline-derived CDR1 and CDR2 are MNHEY and SVGAGI. The CDR3 has 14 residues. Unmatched junction bases numbered 5, after V lost 4 bases and J lost 6 bases. The CDR3 loop is CASSSGTGGTEQYF. In DNA form, the CDR3 reads TGTGCCAGCAGTTCCGGGACAGGGGGGACCGAGCAGTACTTC.